The clone carrying this TCR beta chain was counted a single time. Its antigen remains unidentified. The CDR3 spans 13 residues. Trimming shortened V by 0 bases and J by 5 bases, and 5 bases separated the two germline ends. In germline, CDR1 is SGHTA, CDR2 FQGTGA. This specimen comes from a study of chemoradiotherapy in HPV16-positive cancers. Findings and caveats of the study: HPV-responsive T-cell expansion during chemoradiotherapy was linked to improved recurrence-free survival in HPV16-positive patients. Non-HPV-specific T cells did not expand in tumors during treatment, whereas candidate HPV-specific clones and E7-related motifs did. Functional assays defining HPV-specific T cells used only a couple of HPV16-positive patients.

The data were produced by immunoSEQ multiplex PCR, yet TCRdb's version contains in-frame clones alone and is incomplete. The profile shows around 5,600 clones, about three quarters of them singletons. The TCR comes from a human donor with HPV-associated anogenital cancer. This sample was gathered from a patient who underwent chemoradiotherapy. The rearrangement links TRBV7-3 to TRBJ2-1; D is unclear. The CDR3 bases are TGTGCCAGCAGCTTAACGTCGAACAATGAGCAGTTCTTC. Translation: CASSLTSNNEQFF.